One sample yielded the 26 T cell receptor beta chains listed below, sequenced in a study of shared clonotypes between healthy human individuals. Assay used: immunoSEQ multiplex PCR; TCRdb lists only in-frame clones, some missing. Of some 2 million clones in the sample, just under 95% were seen once. Naive CD8 cells lacked CD45RO, underwent positive selection for CCR7 and left out terminally differentiated effector memory CD45RA+ cells. Sequences were obtained from naive CD8+ T cells sorted from blood. These receptors came from a man aged 18 to 29 in good health.

The CDR3 reads CASSAGRTYEQYF. The CDR3 nucleotides are TGTGCCAGCAGCGCAGGACGGACCTACGAGCAGTACTTC. The V and J genes are TRBV27 and TRBJ2-7; D gene unclear. The germline gives CDR1 MNHEY, CDR2 SMNVEV (reference sequence). Trimming stripped 6 bases from V and 2 bases from J, with 11 bases between. This CDR3 spans 13 amino acids.

The chain uses TRBV11-2 and TRBJ2-1; D possibly corresponds to TRBD2 (6 bases). The V and J ends lost 5 bases and 4 bases respectively, with 18 bases between them. The CDR3 totals 16 residues. CDR1 is SGHAT and CDR2 is FQNNGV in the germline V gene. In nucleotides, the CDR3 is TGTGCCAGCAGCCGGACGGCGGGGACCTCTTACAATGAGCAGTTCTTC. Protein sequence: CASSRTAGTSYNEQFF. The full variable domain, completed using reference TRBV11-2 and TRBJ2-1, is EAGVAQSPRYKIIEKRQSVAFWCNPISGHATLYWYQQILGQGPKLLIQFQNNGVVDDSQLPKDRFSAERLKGVDSTLKIQPAKLEDSAVYLCASSRTAGTSYNEQFFGPGTRLTVL.

The rearrangement joins TRBV29-1 to TRBJ2-3; possible D gene TRBD1, 6 bases. The germline V gene has CDR1 SQVTM and CDR2 ANQGSEA. The CDR3 extends over 15 amino acids. With 1 base removed from V and 3 bases from J, the gap between germline ends came to 14 bases. The DNA for the CDR3 is TGCAGCGTTGAAGCGATACAGGGTATTACAGATACGCAGTATTTT. Translating gives CSVEAIQGITDTQYF.

The gene calls are TRBV2 and TRBJ2-2; D call uncertain. Per the germline V gene, CDR1 is SNHLY and CDR2 is FYNNEI. Trimming left V 7 bases short and J 7 bases short, with 16 bases between. The CDR3 spans 14 residues. CDR3 bases: TGTGCCAGCAATTTCGAGACTGGAGACGGGGAGCTGTTTTTT. This encodes CASNFETGDGELFF.

The rearrangement links TRBV19 to TRBJ1-2; no reliable D call. Looked up from germline, CDR1 is LNHDA and CDR2 is SQIVND (reference sequence). The CDR3 spans 12 residues. V lost 10 bases and J lost 2, with 11 bases in between. The CDR3: CATAGANYGYTF. The CDR3 DNA reads as TGTGCCACCGCCGGTGCCAACTATGGCTACACCTTC.

This clone has only one observation. This chain links TRBV4-3 with TRBJ2-7, with D possibly being TRBD1 (6 bases). The V gene lost 1 base and the J gene lost 4 bases, with 14 bases spanning the gap. The CDR3 covers 15 residues. Per germline, CDR1 LGHNA and CDR2 YSLEER. The CDR3 DNA reads TGCGCCAGCAGCCAAGGAACAGGGTTTGTATACGAGCAGTACTTC. Its protein is CASSQGTGFVYEQYF.

The chain uses TRBV27 and TRBJ2-2; D uncertain. Per the germline V gene, CDR1 is MNHEY and CDR2 is SMNVEV (reference sequence). The CDR3 contains 12 residues. Trimming removed 9 bases at V and 8 bases at J, with 13 bases between. The CDR3, as DNA: TGTGCCAGTCACTCCGGCGAAGGGGAGCTGTTTTTT. Protein product: CASHSGEGELFF.

This clone was seen only once. The chain couples TRBV27 to TRBJ2-7; D call uncertain. V lost 5 bases and J 0 bases, leaving 14 bases between the germline ends. Germline V gives CDR1 MNHEY, CDR2 SMNVEV (reference sequence). This CDR3 contains 15 residues. In DNA, the CDR3 is TGTGCCAGCAGTCCCGGCCTGAAGAGCTCCTACGAGCAGTACTTC. Protein product: CASSPGLKSSYEQYF.

This rearrangement joins TRBV7-9 to TRBJ2-5; no clear D. Trimming left V 2 bases short and J 1 base short, with 5 bases between. The CDR3 loop spans 13 amino acids. The germline gives CDR1 SEHNR, CDR2 FQNEAQ (reference sequence). The CDR3 nucleotides read TGTGCCAGCAGCTTACTTACCCAAGAGACCCAGTACTTC. Translation: CASSLLTQETQYF.

J is TRBJ1-5 and V is TRBV27; D ambiguous. Germline V gene sequence: CDR1 MNHEY, CDR2 SMNVEV (reference sequence). This CDR3 region has 13 residues. Between the trimmed V and J ends, which lost 2 bases and 5 bases, there was a span of 7 bases. The CDR3 sequence: CASSLKGYQPQHF. CDR3 DNA: TGTGCCAGCAGTTTAAAGGGTTATCAGCCCCAGCATTTT.

This clone was counted once. J is TRBJ2-7 and V is TRBV15; 10 positions agree with TRBD2. V trimming: 1 base; J trimming: 3 bases; junction bases outside the gene matches: 9. The length of the CDR3 is 17 residues. Germline CDR1 is LNHNV and CDR2 is YYDKDF (reference sequence). CDR3 sequence reads: CATSRGGAGGLYYEQYF. CDR3 bases: TGTGCCACCAGCAGAGGGGGAGCGGGAGGGTTATACTACGAGCAGTACTTC.

This chain links TRBV30 with TRBJ1-2; unclear D gene. Germline-derived CDR1 and CDR2 are GTSNPN and SVGIG (reference sequence). This CDR3 spans 12 amino acids. The V end lost 4 bases, the J end lost 5 bases, and 11 bases lay between the germline ends. The CDR3 DNA reads as TGTGCCTGGACAGGTTTTCGATATGGCTACACCTTC. It is translated as CAWTGFRYGYTF.

This rearrangement joins TRBV18 to TRBJ2-5, with 13 bases lining up with TRBD2. Trimming took 3 bases from V and 5 from J; bases not matched to a gene: 6. Germline V lookup: CDR1 KGHSH, CDR2 LQKENI. CDR3 length equals 16 residues. The CDR3 nucleotides are TGTGCCAGCTCACCGCTTGGACTAGCGGGAGAGGAGACCCAGTACTTC. Protein sequence: CASSPLGLAGEETQYF.

Comment on this clone: The sample carries other DNA sequences with the same CDR3. The rearrangement links TRBV9 to TRBJ2-7; 11 positions agree with TRBD2. The V gene's germline CDR1 is SGDLS and CDR2 YYNGEE. The CDR3 consists of 14 residues. V lost 0 bases, J lost 4 bases, and 0 bases stayed unmatched. The CDR3 bases are TGTGCCAGCAGCGTAGCTAGCGGGGGGTACGAGCAGTACTTC. Its protein is CASSVASGGYEQYF.

The chain joins TRBV9 to TRBJ2-7, with D possibly matching TRBD1 (5 bases). The ends were cut back, 2 bases at V and 1 base at J, with 13 bases in the middle. This CDR3 is built from 15 residues. The germline CDR1 and CDR2 sequences are SGDLS and YYNGEE. Here the CDR3 reads CASSVERQGSYEQYF. As DNA, the CDR3 is TGTGCCAGCAGCGTGGAGAGGCAGGGATCCTACGAGCAGTACTTC.

A single count supports this clone. This chain links TRBV15 with TRBJ2-3; 7 nucleotides match TRBD1. Germline CDR1 LNHNV, CDR2 YYDKDF (reference sequence). The CDR3 loop spans 15 amino acids. The J segment lost 5 bases and the V segment lost 6 bases, leaving 11 bases of the junction unmatched. CDR3 region: CATRGLQGTEDTQYF. CDR3 nucleotide sequence: TGTGCCACCAGGGGGTTACAGGGGACGGAAGATACGCAGTATTTT.

About this clone itself: The same CDR3 also results from other DNA sequences found in this sample. V and J are TRBV7-6 and TRBJ1-2; D is uncertain. CDR1 and CDR2 from the germline V gene are SGHVS and FNYEAQ. V lost 5 bases to trimming and J lost 0 bases, with 7 bases between them. The CDR3 extends over 13 amino acids. CDR3 sequence reads: CASSPGPNYGYTF. The DNA for the CDR3 is TGTGCCAGCAGCCCGGGTCCTAACTATGGCTACACCTTC.

The rearrangement links TRBV18 to TRBJ2-7, with D uncertain. CDR1 is KGHSH, CDR2 LQKENI, per germline. Trimming left V 3 bases short and J 9 bases short, with 12 bases between. CDR3 length: 12 residues. The CDR3 DNA is TGTGCCAGCTCACCGGAAACACCGCGGCAGTACTTC. It is translated as CASSPETPRQYF.

This clone was picked up one time. The sample contains more than one DNA sequence encoding this CDR3. This chain's CDR3 is CASSLEGGLQETQYF. The CDR3 DNA follows: TGCGCCAGCAGCTTGGAGGGGGGGCTACAAGAGACCCAGTACTTC. V gene TRBV5-1 combines with J gene TRBJ2-5, with D perhaps TRBD2 (7 bases). Between the trimmed V and J ends, which lost 0 bases and 2 bases, there was a span of 11 bases. The germline V gene has CDR1 SGHRS and CDR2 YFSETQ. CDR3 length equals 15 residues.

This clone was counted a single time. DNA for the CDR3: TGTGCCAGTAGTATAGATCTCGAGGAGGGGAACACCGGGGAGCTGTTTTTT. This codes for CASSIDLEEGNTGELFF. The rearrangement joins TRBV19 to TRBJ2-2; D perhaps matches TRBD2 (6 bases). CDR1 is LNHDA and CDR2 is SQIVND in the germline V gene (reference sequence). Deletions cut 0 bases from V and 1 base from J, with 12 bases between. The CDR3 has 17 residues.

The rearrangement links TRBV23-1 to TRBJ2-7, with TRBD2 matching over 12 bases. TRBV23-1 is an ORF, with its function uncertain. This CDR3 is 14 amino acids long. J gave up 2 bases and V 6 bases, and 2 bases lay outside the gene matches. The CDR3 DNA sequence: TGCGCCAGCAGCCTAGCGGGAGGGCCCTACGAGCAGTACTTC. Protein sequence: CASSLAGGPYEQYF.

The table lists this clone with a count of one. The rearrangement joins TRBV6-5 to TRBJ1-2, with D possibly TRBD1 on 5 matching bases. Deletions cut 5 bases from V and 5 bases from J, with 18 bases between. The CDR3 has 15 amino acids. Germline CDR1 is MNHEY and CDR2 is SVGAGI. The DNA of the CDR3 is TGTGCCAGCAGTAGCGATGCAGGGTTACTGTATGGCTACACCTTC. Protein sequence: CASSSDAGLLYGYTF.

V and J are TRBV7-9 and TRBJ1-2; no definite D call. This CDR3 comprises 16 residues. V shed 4 bases and J shed 0 bases, with 15 bases lying between them. Germline values: CDR1 SEHNR, CDR2 FQNEAQ (reference sequence). DNA for the CDR3: TGTGCCAGCAGCTCCCGGGAAGGCTCTGCTAACTATGGCTACACCTTC. Its protein is CASSSREGSANYGYTF.

Regarding this clone: Additional DNA sequences in this sample encode the identical CDR3. V usage is TRBV13 and J usage is TRBJ2-7, with D tentatively TRBD2 (5 bases). Germline loops: CDR1 PRHDT, CDR2 FYEKMQ (reference sequence). The CDR3 length is 13 residues. V was trimmed by 1 base and J by 2 bases, leaving 6 bases between them. The CDR3 DNA is TGTGCCAGCAGCTTAGCGGGGACCTACGAGCAGTACTTC. This translates into CASSLAGTYEQYF.

The gene calls are TRBV29-1 and TRBJ1-2; no reliable D call. The CDR3 length is 12 residues. V was cut by 4 bases and J by 4 bases, with 10 bases left in between. Germline-derived CDR1 and CDR2 are SQVTM and ANQGSEA. CDR3 bases: TGCAGCGTTGTTACAGACCCCTATGGCTACACCTTC. Translated: CSVVTDPYGYTF. Combining the CDR3 with reference TRBV29-1 and TRBJ1-2 gives the whole variable domain SAVISQKPSRDICQRGTSLTIQCQVDSQVTMMFWYRQQPGQSLTLIATANQGSEATYESGFVIDKFPISRPNLTFSTLTVSNMSPEDSSIYLCSVVTDPYGYTFGSGTRLTVV.

The chain joins TRBV5-5 to TRBJ1-1; D gene ambiguous. The germline V and J ends were trimmed by 4 bases and 0 bases, with 7 bases remaining between them. CDR3 length: 13 residues. CDR1 and CDR2 (germline): SGHKS, YYEKEE (reference sequence). CDR3 sequence (DNA): TGTGCCAGCAGCAGACACCTGAACACTGAAGCTTTCTTT. This codes for CASSRHLNTEAFF.